Below are 10 T cell receptor beta chains sequenced from a single sample in a study of blood T cell repertoires in COVID-19. Clones were sequenced by immunoSEQ multiplex PCR, and TCRdb holds only the in-frame ones, with some missing. This sample has 100,000 to 120,000 clones, with roughly 87% found just once. Sequencing was performed on peripheral blood. Every receptor here comes from a man aged 50 or older with acute or convalescent COVID-19.

CDR3 nucleotides: TGTGCCAGCAGCTTACTCGGAGAACCCTCCGGGGAGCTGTTTTTT. Translating it yields CASSLLGEPSGELFF. J is TRBJ2-2 and V is TRBV11-2; D ambiguous. CDR3 size: 15 residues. V shed 2 bases and J shed 6 bases, with 13 bases lying between them. Germline values: CDR1 SGHAT, CDR2 FQNNGV.

J is TRBJ2-5 and V is TRBV7-3; 12 nucleotides line up with TRBD2. The V and J ends lost 5 bases and 4 bases, in that order; junction bases with no gene match: 8. The CDR3 has 16 residues. Germline loops: CDR1 SGHTA, CDR2 FQGTGA. DNA for the CDR3: TGTGCCAGCAGCCCGGCGACTAGCGGGAGTGGAGAGACCCAGTACTTC. This codes for CASSPATSGSGETQYF. Together with reference TRBV7-3 and TRBJ2-5, the CDR3 gives the full variable domain: GAGVSQTPSNKVTEKGKYVELRCDPISGHTALYWYRQSLGQGPEFLIYFQGTGAADDSGLPNDRFFAVRPEGSVSTLKIQRTERGDSAVYLCASSPATSGSGETQYFGPGTRLLVL.

This chain links TRBV24-1 with TRBJ2-1; D is possibly TRBD1 (5 bases). The CDR3 covers 17 residues. Germline assignment: CDR1 KGHDR and CDR2 SFDVKD. Trimming pared 0 bases from V and 3 bases from J, leaving 14 bases between. DNA for the CDR3: TGTGCCACCAGTGATTTGCATCAGGGCGGCGGCTACAATGAGCAGTTCTTC. Its protein is CATSDLHQGGGYNEQFF.

The chain employs TRBV5-4 and TRBJ2-7, with a tentative D call TRBD2 (6 bases). Germline CDR1 and CDR2: SGHNT and YYREEE (reference sequence). This CDR3 has 16 residues. The ends were cut back, 3 bases at V and 5 bases at J, with 21 bases in the middle. The CDR3 nucleotides read TGTGCCAGCAGCTCGGAACCGGGAGTATTGTTGAACGAGCAGTACTTC. Amino acid sequence: CASSSEPGVLLNEQYF.

This clone turned up a few times. V gene TRBV24-1 combines with J gene TRBJ2-2, with unresolved D. V lost 6 bases and J lost 6, with 7 bases in between. Germline loops: CDR1 KGHDR, CDR2 SFDVKD. The CDR3 loop spans 12 amino acids. CDR3: CATSTPAGELFF. The CDR3 nucleotides read TGTGCCACCAGTACCCCGGCCGGGGAGCTGTTTTTT.

The J gene is TRBJ2-7, the V gene TRBV2; the match to TRBD2 covers 11 bases. V shed 2 bases, J shed 7 bases, and the junction held 7 bases outside the gene matches. Germline lookup yields CDR1 SNHLY and CDR2 FYNNEI. This CDR3 has 15 residues. This chain's CDR3 is CASSESTSGRGEQYF. As DNA, the CDR3 is TGTGCCAGCAGTGAAAGCACTAGCGGGAGAGGTGAGCAGTACTTC.

J is TRBJ2-7 and V is TRBV20-1, with 11 bases lining up with TRBD2. CDR1 DFQATT and CDR2 SNEGSKA come from the germline V gene (reference sequence). The CDR3 spans 16 residues. With V trimmed by 3 bases and J by 7 bases, 14 bases remained unmatched. CDR3 in amino acids: CSASKGAMLAGGEQYF. The CDR3 DNA sequence: TGCAGTGCTAGTAAGGGGGCAATGCTAGCGGGAGGAGAGCAGTACTTC.

This chain connects TRBV2 to TRBJ1-3; 8 bases match TRBD1. The germline V gene has CDR1 SNHLY and CDR2 FYNNEI. The CDR3 is 19 amino acids. The V and J ends lost 6 bases and 0 bases, in that order; junction bases with no gene match: 16. The CDR3 is CASSHAVKDRGTSGNTIYF. The CDR3 nucleotides are TGTGCCAGCAGCCACGCCGTTAAAGACAGGGGAACCTCTGGAAACACCATATATTTT.

J is TRBJ1-5 and V is TRBV27, with 7 bases lining up with TRBD1. V lost 5 bases to trimming and J lost 0 bases; unmatched junction nucleotides: 7. This CDR3 region has 16 residues. The germline CDR1 and CDR2 sequences are MNHEY and SMNVEV (reference sequence). In DNA, the CDR3 is TGTGCCAGCAGTCCCGGGACAGCGTATAGCAATCAGCCCCAGCATTTT. The encoded protein is CASSPGTAYSNQPQHF.

The V and J genes are TRBV3-1 (or the pseudogene TRBV3-2) and TRBJ1-4; 7 bases agree with TRBD1. CDR3 length: 15 residues. In germline, CDR1 is LGHDT, CDR2 YNNKEL (reference sequence). V trimming: 6 bases; J trimming: 5 bases; junction bases outside the gene matches: 9. CDR3: CASSPLDRTNEKLFF. For the CDR3, the DNA is TGTGCCAGCAGTCCACTGGACAGGACGAATGAAAAACTGTTTTTT.